This TCR beta chain was found in a study of T cell clones after liver transplantation. Study-wide background: Tolerance: complete withdrawal held at least one year, liver enzymes staying within twice normal. Notes on the study in general: A significant post-transplant drop in circulating graft-donor-reactive CD4 TCRbeta sequences occurred in most of the 8 subjects. Graft donor-reactive T cells possibly entered the graft instead of undergoing deletion.

The germline gives CDR1 SGHRS, CDR2 YFSETQ. CDR3 length: 17 amino acids. V shed 0 bases and J 7 bases; nucleotides not matched to a gene: 11. TCRdb keeps only in-frame clones here, not all; method: immunoSEQ multiplex PCR. This table holds roughly 80,000 clones, 70% to 85% found once. Regarding this clone: The antigen remains unidentified. In the same sample, other DNA sequences code for this CDR3.

This chain links TRBV5-1 with TRBJ2-1; 9 nucleotides agree with TRBD2. Here the sequenced sample was CD4+ T cells from blood, taken approximately 3.5 years after liver transplant. The origin of this receptor is a human patient who received a liver transplant. The graft donor may have contributed some T cells. CDR3 loop: CASSLEGSGSRGNEQFF. Written as DNA, the CDR3 is TGCGCCAGCAGCTTGGAGGGTAGCGGGAGCAGGGGAAATGAGCAGTTCTTC. Supplemented by reference TRBV5-1 and TRBJ2-1, the full variable domain reads KAGVTQTPRYLIKTRGQQVTLSCSPISGHRSVSWYQQTPGQGLQFLFEYFSETQRNKGNFPGRFSGRQFSNSRSEMNVSTLELGDSALYLCASSLEGSGSRGNEQFFGPGTRLTVL.